This is a list of T cell receptor beta chains from one sample in a study of shared clonotypes between healthy human individuals. Sequencing used immunoSEQ multiplex PCR; TCRdb keeps in-frame clones, though not all of them. The top ten clones hold 0.13% of a sample with around 2,000,000 clones, about 95% of them seen once. The material sequenced was naive CD4+ T cells sorted from blood. The receptors were gathered from a man between 18 and 29 years old in good health. CDR3s include the opening cysteine and the closing phenylalanine or tryptophan. Each record gives: clone size, J gene, V gene, D gene, CDR3 protein, CDR3 DNA. A D gene is named only where the DNA matches it firmly. The size field is filled for only some rows; it gives once, few, many or a size class.

>NA|TRBJ2-7|TRBV10-3|TRBD2
CAITRLAEASEQYF
TGTGCCATCACCCGACTAGCGGAGGCCAGTGAGCAGTACTTC
>few|TRBJ1-6|TRBV28|NA
CASSTQGSPLHF
TGTGCCAGCAGTACGCAGGGTTCACCCCTCCACTTT
>NA|TRBJ1-2|TRBV18|NA
CASSAETGDFYGYTF
TGTGCCAGCTCTGCGGAAACAGGCGATTTCTATGGCTACACCTTC
>NA|TRBJ1-1|TRBV2|TRBD1
CASSWGDRLNTEAFF
TGTGCCAGCAGTTGGGGGGACAGGCTGAACACTGAAGCTTTCTTT
>NA|TRBJ2-5|TRBV14|NA
CASSQGKTQYF
TGTGCCAGCAGCCAAGGAAAGACCCAGTACTTC
>NA|TRBJ1-2|TRBV30|NA
CAWSVRSESPPPSYGYTF
TGTGCCTGGAGTGTACGGTCCGAATCTCCCCCGCCCTCATATGGCTACACCTTC
>few|TRBJ2-3|TRBV20-1|NA
CSARGSDTQYF
TGCAGTGCTAGAGGGTCAGATACGCAGTATTTT
>NA|TRBJ1-1|TRBV28|NA
CVSGNTEAFF
TGTGTTAGCGGAAACACTGAAGCTTTCTTT
>NA|TRBJ1-5|TRBV6-1|NA
CAPRRERGGNQPQHF
TGTGCCCCCCGCCGTGAAAGAGGCGGGAATCAGCCCCAGCATTTT
>NA|TRBJ1-2|TRBV6-1|NA
CASSGWSWTVYGYTF
TGTGCCAGCAGTGGATGGTCGTGGACAGTCTATGGCTACACCTTC
>NA|TRBJ1-2|TRBV27|TRBD1
CASRTGGSLNGYTF
TGTGCCAGCAGGACAGGGGGCAGCTTAAATGGCTACACCTTC
>NA|TRBJ2-5|TRBV9|NA
CASSPQNQETQYF
TGTGCCAGCAGCCCCCAAAACCAAGAGACCCAGTACTTC
>NA|TRBJ2-7|TRBV6-5|NA
CASSYGGSGTREQYF
TGTGCCAGCAGTTACGGCGGCAGTGGGACAAGGGAGCAGTACTTC
>NA|TRBJ2-7|TRBV15|NA
CATSRDGAKNSYEQYF
TGTGCCACCAGCAGAGATGGGGCTAAGAACTCCTACGAGCAGTACTTC
>NA|TRBJ2-5|TRBV27|TRBD1
CASSFRTRGQWGTQYF
TGTGCCAGCAGTTTCCGCACCAGGGGGCAATGGGGGACCCAGTACTTC
>NA|TRBJ2-1|TRBV19|TRBD1
CASSPINDRVGGNEQFF
TGTGCCAGTAGTCCAATCAACGACAGGGTTGGAGGCAATGAGCAGTTCTTC
>NA|TRBJ2-5|TRBV19|TRBD1
CASSIALDRGAQETQYF
TGTGCCAGTAGTATAGCCCTGGACAGGGGGGCACAAGAGACCCAGTACTTC
>NA|TRBJ2-7|TRBV5-8|TRBD2
CASRPGVAGLYEQYF
TGTGCCAGCAGACCCGGGGTAGCGGGACTTTACGAGCAGTACTTC
>NA|TRBJ2-3|TRBV10-3|NA
CAIAQWESTDTQYF
TGTGCCATTGCTCAATGGGAAAGCACAGATACGCAGTATTTT
>NA|TRBJ2-7|TRBV6-6|NA
CASSYSNLSEYEQYF
TGTGCCAGCAGTTACTCGAACCTATCAGAGTACGAGCAGTACTTC
>NA|TRBJ2-3|TRBV10-1|NA
CASSHNQGRQYF
TGCGCCAGCAGTCACAATCAAGGAAGGCAGTATTTT
>NA|TRBJ2-5|TRBV28|NA
CASSPMKGAETQYF
TGTGCCAGCAGTCCTATGAAGGGTGCAGAGACCCAGTACTTC
>NA|TRBJ2-2|TRBV9|NA
CASSVVGGTGELFF
TGTGCCAGCAGCGTAGTGGGGGGTACCGGGGAGCTGTTTTTT
>NA|TRBJ2-7|TRBV27|NA
CASSPRGLGREQYF
TGTGCCAGCAGTCCACGAGGGCTTGGCCGCGAGCAGTACTTC
>once|TRBJ2-5|TRBV2|NA
CASSPRTASQETQYF
TGTGCCAGCAGCCCACGGACAGCCTCACAAGAGACCCAGTACTTC
>NA|TRBJ2-2|TRBV5-1|TRBD1
CASSLTGGKNTGELFF
TGCGCCAGCAGCTTAACAGGGGGCAAGAACACCGGGGAGCTGTTTTTT
>NA|TRBJ1-4|TRBV4-3|NA
CASSQDATNEKLFF
TGCGCCAGCAGCCAAGATGCAACTAATGAAAAACTGTTTTTT
>NA|TRBJ2-1|TRBV18|TRBD2
CASGTGGLGNEQFF
TGTGCCAGTGGAACCGGGGGGTTAGGTAATGAGCAGTTCTTC
>NA|TRBJ2-1|TRBV5-4|NA
CASSAAGSEFF
TGTGCCAGCAGCGCTGCGGGGTCTGAGTTCTTC
>NA|TRBJ1-6|TRBV28|NA
CASSFRATSPLHF
TGTGCCAGCAGTTTCAGGGCTACTTCACCCCTCCACTTT
>few|TRBJ2-1|TRBV7-8|TRBD2
CASSGLAGVNEQFF
TGTGCCAGCAGCGGACTAGCGGGAGTCAATGAGCAGTTCTTC
>NA|TRBJ1-4|TRBV9|NA
CASSVQAANEKLFF
TGTGCCAGCAGCGTACAGGCGGCTAATGAAAAACTGTTTTTT
>NA|TRBJ2-2|TRBV7-9|TRBD1
CASNYYRDSRNTGELFF
TGTGCCAGCAACTATTACCGGGACAGCCGGAACACCGGGGAGCTGTTTTTT
>NA|TRBJ1-2|TRBV15|TRBD1
CATSRESRTGLYGYTF
TGTGCCACCAGCAGAGAATCCCGGACAGGGCTCTATGGCTACACCTTC
>NA|TRBJ2-5|TRBV7-9|NA
CASSSPTGRAETQYF
TGTGCCAGCAGCTCCCCGACAGGCCGAGCAGAGACCCAGTACTTC
>NA|TRBJ2-3|TRBV4-2|TRBD2
CASSQVLAGGTGTDTQYF
TGTGCCAGCAGCCAAGTACTAGCGGGGGGAACTGGAACAGATACGCAGTATTTT
>few|TRBJ1-1|TRBV11-2|NA
CASSLGENTEAFF
TGTGCCAGCAGCTTAGGTGAGAACACTGAAGCTTTCTTT
>NA|TRBJ2-7|TRBV5-1|TRBD1
CASSFSLWTGLYF
TGCGCCAGCAGCTTTTCCCTATGGACAGGTTTGTACTTC